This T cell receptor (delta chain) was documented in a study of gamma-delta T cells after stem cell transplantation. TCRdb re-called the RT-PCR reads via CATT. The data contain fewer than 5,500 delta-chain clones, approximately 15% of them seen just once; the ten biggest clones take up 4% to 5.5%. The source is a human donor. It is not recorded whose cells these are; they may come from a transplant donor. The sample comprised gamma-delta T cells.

The CDR3 loop reads CALGFGRPSYRGTKLIF. CDR3 nucleotide sequence: TGTGCTCTTGGGTTCGGTAGACCTTCCTACAGGGGGACCAAACTCATCTTT. The chain is built from TRDV1 and TRDJ1, with 9 bases matching TRDD2. The CDR3 extends over 17 amino acids. Germline V gives CDR1 TSWWSYY, CDR2 QGS. The V gene end was trimmed by 5 bases and the J gene end by 8 bases; junction bases not matched to a gene: 18.